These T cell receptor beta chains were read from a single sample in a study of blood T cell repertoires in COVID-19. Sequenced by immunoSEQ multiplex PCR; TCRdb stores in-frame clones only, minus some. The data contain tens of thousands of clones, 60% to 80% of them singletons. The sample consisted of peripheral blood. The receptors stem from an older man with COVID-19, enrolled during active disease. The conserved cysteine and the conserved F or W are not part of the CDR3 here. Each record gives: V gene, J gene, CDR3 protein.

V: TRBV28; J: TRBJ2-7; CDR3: ASSFSDQGLPYEQY
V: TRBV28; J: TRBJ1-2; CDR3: ASSLGGSGDYGYT
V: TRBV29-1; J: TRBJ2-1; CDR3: SVDPSGGHEQF
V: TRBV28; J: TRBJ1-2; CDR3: ASSYGGQLNYGYT
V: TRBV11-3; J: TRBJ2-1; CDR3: ASSSQAGSSYNEQF
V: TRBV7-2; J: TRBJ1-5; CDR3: ASSLAWQVNQPQH
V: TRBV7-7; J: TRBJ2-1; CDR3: ASSTTGGEQF
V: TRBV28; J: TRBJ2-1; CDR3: ASSPPGGAFRDEQF
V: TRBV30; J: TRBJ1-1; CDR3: AWSRYQGGTEAF
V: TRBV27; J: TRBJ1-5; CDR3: ASATWSNQPQH
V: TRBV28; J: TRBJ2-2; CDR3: ASRTRREGTQGTGELF
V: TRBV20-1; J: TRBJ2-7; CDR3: SAWVGREQY
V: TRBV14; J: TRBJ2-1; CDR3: ASSQDPSGTINEQF
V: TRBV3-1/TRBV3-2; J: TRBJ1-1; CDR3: ASSQEGQTEAF
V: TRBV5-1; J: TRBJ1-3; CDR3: ASFEGSGNTIY
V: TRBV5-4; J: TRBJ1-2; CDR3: ASSLEAANYGYT
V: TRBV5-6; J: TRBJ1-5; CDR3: ASSASPQGKPQH
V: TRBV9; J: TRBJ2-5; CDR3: ASSVATSGIETQY
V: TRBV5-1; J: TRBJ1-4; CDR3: ASSFGGGFYIEKLF
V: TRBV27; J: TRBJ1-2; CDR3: ASRRQGGEGGYT
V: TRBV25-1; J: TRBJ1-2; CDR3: ASSELEGSRGRGGYT
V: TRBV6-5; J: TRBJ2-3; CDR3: ASSRTGSRTDTQY
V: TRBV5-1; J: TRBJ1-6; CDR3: ASSLRQGADNSPLH
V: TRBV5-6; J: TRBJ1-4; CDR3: ASSLSGLHEKLF
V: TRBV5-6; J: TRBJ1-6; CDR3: ASSLASNSPLH
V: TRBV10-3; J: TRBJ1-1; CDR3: AISGTGVEAF
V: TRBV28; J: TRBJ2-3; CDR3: ASSLRLAGDTQY
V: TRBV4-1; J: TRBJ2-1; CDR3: ASRPSGRANEQF
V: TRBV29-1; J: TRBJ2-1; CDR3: SVRSWDEQF